Listed below are T cell receptor beta chains from one sample, sequenced in a study of CD8+CD57+ T cells in acquired aplastic anemia. TCRdb called the reads again in MiXCR, with one record for every CDR3 protein. The table has hundreds of thousands of distinct CDR3 sequences, roughly half seen once; the top ten hold 7.8%. The sequencing sample was made of sorted CD4+, CD8+, or CD8+CD57+ T cells (not recorded which) from PBMCs. These receptors came from a human donor with aplastic anemia. Both conserved end residues are part of each CDR3. A D gene is named only where the DNA matches it firmly. Clone size is not always given. Where it is, it says once, few, many or a class for expanded clones.

v_call: TRBV25-1
j_call: TRBJ2-1
d_call: .
clone_size: .
cdr3_nt: TGTGCCAGCAGTTTGACGTATTCCTACAATGAGCAGTTCTTC
cdr3_aa: CASSLTYSYNEQFF

v_call: TRBV10-3
j_call: TRBJ2-1
d_call: .
clone_size: many
cdr3_nt: TGTGCCATCACAACCCAGGGACTCAGGAGCTCCTACAATGAGCAGTTCTTC
cdr3_aa: CAITTQGLRSSYNEQFF

v_call: TRBV5-5
j_call: TRBJ1-4
d_call: TRBD1
clone_size: once
cdr3_nt: TGTGCCAGCAGCTCGCCCGAGACAGGGGGGAATGAAAAACTGTTTTTT
cdr3_aa: CASSSPETGGNEKLFF

v_call: TRBV9
j_call: TRBJ2-3
d_call: .
clone_size: .
cdr3_nt: TGTGCCAGCAGCGTAGTAGGACGGGACTCCATCAACAATGAGCAGTATTTT
cdr3_aa: CASSVVGRDSINNEQYF

v_call: TRBV24-1
j_call: TRBJ2-7
d_call: .
clone_size: .
cdr3_nt: TGTGCCACCAGTGATTTCCCAGGCGGCGGGATATACGAGCAGTACTTC
cdr3_aa: CATSDFPGGGIYEQYF

v_call: TRBV10-3
j_call: TRBJ2-7
d_call: .
clone_size: .
cdr3_nt: TGTGCCATCAGTGAGAGGGGAGCCGCCTACGAGCAGTACTTC
cdr3_aa: CAISERGAAYEQYF

v_call: TRBV20-1
j_call: TRBJ2-5
d_call: TRBD2
clone_size: .
cdr3_nt: TGCAGTGCTGGGAGGACTAGCGGGGAAGAGACCCAGTACTTC
cdr3_aa: CSAGRTSGEETQYF

v_call: TRBV19
j_call: TRBJ2-1
d_call: .
clone_size: many
cdr3_nt: TGTGCCAGCAAGGGCGTAGCGGATTCCTACAATGAGCAGTTCTTC
cdr3_aa: CASKGVADSYNEQFF

v_call: TRBV12-3/TRBV12-4
j_call: TRBJ2-1
d_call: .
clone_size: many
cdr3_nt: TGTGCCAGCAGTCCATACGGGAATGAGCAGTTCTTC
cdr3_aa: CASSPYGNEQFF

v_call: TRBV6-2/TRBV6-3
j_call: TRBJ2-1
d_call: .
clone_size: few
cdr3_nt: TGTGCCAGCAGTGAATGGACGGGAAGCTCCTACAATGAGCAGTTCTTC
cdr3_aa: CASSEWTGSSYNEQFF

v_call: TRBV7-2
j_call: TRBJ2-7
d_call: .
clone_size: .
cdr3_nt: TGTGCCAGCAGCTTCTGGGATCATAACCAGCAGTACTTC
cdr3_aa: CASSFWDHNQQYF

v_call: TRBV6-5
j_call: TRBJ2-5
d_call: .
clone_size: once
cdr3_nt: TGTGCCAGCAGATCCCGGGACGGAACGTACCAAGGGACCCAGTACTTC
cdr3_aa: CASRSRDGTYQGTQYF

v_call: TRBV27
j_call: TRBJ2-5
d_call: .
clone_size: many
cdr3_nt: TGTGCCAGCGGAGGACAGCAAGAGACCCAGTACTTC
cdr3_aa: CASGGQQETQYF

v_call: TRBV15
j_call: TRBJ2-5
d_call: .
clone_size: .
cdr3_nt: TGTGCCACCAGCAGAGGACGGGGGCTGGACCAAGAGACCCAGTACTTC
cdr3_aa: CATSRGRGLDQETQYF

v_call: TRBV15
j_call: TRBJ2-5
d_call: .
clone_size: .
cdr3_nt: TGTGCCACCGCCGGCGGAGGCCAAGAGACCCAGTACTTC
cdr3_aa: CATAGGGQETQYF

v_call: TRBV7-2
j_call: TRBJ1-2
d_call: .
clone_size: .
cdr3_nt: TGTGCCAGCAGCTTAGGGAGACAAAACGGCTACACCTTC
cdr3_aa: CASSLGRQNGYTF

v_call: TRBV12-3/TRBV12-4
j_call: TRBJ1-2
d_call: .
clone_size: many
cdr3_nt: TGTGCCAGCAGTTATAGGACAGCCTATGGCTACACCTTC
cdr3_aa: CASSYRTAYGYTF

v_call: TRBV5-1
j_call: TRBJ2-1
d_call: TRBD2
clone_size: .
cdr3_nt: TGTGCCAGCAGCGCTCATAGCGGGGGGGACAATGAGCAGTTCTTC
cdr3_aa: CASSAHSGGDNEQFF

v_call: TRBV20-1
j_call: TRBJ2-5
d_call: .
clone_size: many
cdr3_nt: TGCAGTGCGCCGGGATCTTTAGGAACCCAGTACTTC
cdr3_aa: CSAPGSLGTQYF

v_call: TRBV9
j_call: TRBJ2-3
d_call: TRBD1
clone_size: .
cdr3_nt: TGTGCCAGCAGCTCACAAAAACAGACAGGGGAAACAGATACGCAGTATTTT
cdr3_aa: CASSSQKQTGETDTQYF

v_call: TRBV7-9
j_call: TRBJ2-3
d_call: .
clone_size: many
cdr3_nt: TGTGCCAGCAGCTACAAGAAGGATACGCAGTATTTT
cdr3_aa: CASSYKKDTQYF

v_call: TRBV25-1
j_call: TRBJ1-1
d_call: .
clone_size: many
cdr3_nt: TGTGCCAGCAGTGAGGACCTCGCTGAAGCTTTCTTT
cdr3_aa: CASSEDLAEAFF

v_call: TRBV27
j_call: TRBJ1-2
d_call: TRBD1
clone_size: few
cdr3_nt: TGTGCCAGCAGTTCCCCTGACAGGGAGGGTCGTGGCTACACCTTC
cdr3_aa: CASSSPDREGRGYTF

v_call: TRBV20-1
j_call: TRBJ1-1
d_call: TRBD1
clone_size: many
cdr3_nt: TGCAGTGCTAGAGATACAGGGGACACTGAAGCTTTCTTT
cdr3_aa: CSARDTGDTEAFF

v_call: TRBV12-3/TRBV12-4
j_call: TRBJ2-2
d_call: .
clone_size: many
cdr3_nt: TGTGCCAGCAGTTTAGTCGAGACAGCGAACACCGGGGAGCTGTTTTTT
cdr3_aa: CASSLVETANTGELFF

v_call: TRBV5-6
j_call: TRBJ2-5
d_call: .
clone_size: few
cdr3_nt: TGTGCCAGCAGCGGCCGGGACCAAGAGACCCAGTACTTC
cdr3_aa: CASSGRDQETQYF

v_call: TRBV10-3
j_call: TRBJ2-1
d_call: TRBD1
clone_size: once
cdr3_nt: TGTGCCAGCTCACCGGGACAGGGGTCCTTAAGCTCCTACAATGAGCAGTTCTTC
cdr3_aa: CASSPGQGSLSSYNEQFF

v_call: TRBV2
j_call: TRBJ1-2
d_call: TRBD1
clone_size: .
cdr3_nt: TGTGCCAGCAGTCTTACCGGGACAGGGGGCTTAGGCTACACCTTC
cdr3_aa: CASSLTGTGGLGYTF

v_call: TRBV6-2/TRBV6-3
j_call: TRBJ2-1
d_call: .
clone_size: many
cdr3_nt: TGTGCCAGCATGGAACTAGCCTCCAATGAGCAGTTCTTC
cdr3_aa: CASMELASNEQFF

v_call: TRBV19
j_call: TRBJ2-5
d_call: .
clone_size: medium-sized
cdr3_nt: TGTGCCAGTAGTATGTACAACCAAGAGACCCAGTACTTC
cdr3_aa: CASSMYNQETQYF

v_call: TRBV14
j_call: TRBJ1-1
d_call: TRBD1
clone_size: .
cdr3_nt: TGTGCCAGCAGCCGAGGGACAGGGGTGAGCACTGAAGCTTTCTTT
cdr3_aa: CASSRGTGVSTEAFF

v_call: TRBV27
j_call: TRBJ1-2
d_call: .
clone_size: .
cdr3_nt: TGTGCCAGCAGTTTCGGGGGAAATGGCTACACCTTC
cdr3_aa: CASSFGGNGYTF

v_call: TRBV5-8
j_call: TRBJ1-1
d_call: TRBD1
clone_size: many
cdr3_nt: TGTGCCAGCAGCTTGGGGGACAGGAGGAACACTGAAGCTTTCTTT
cdr3_aa: CASSLGDRRNTEAFF

v_call: TRBV6-5
j_call: TRBJ2-7
d_call: TRBD1
clone_size: .
cdr3_nt: TGTGCCAGCAGTGAATCCGGACAGGGGGCCTACGAGCAGTACTTC
cdr3_aa: CASSESGQGAYEQYF

v_call: TRBV15
j_call: TRBJ1-1
d_call: .
clone_size: many
cdr3_nt: TGTGCCACCAGCAGAGATCGCAGCGCGTCCACTGAAGCTTTCTTT
cdr3_aa: CATSRDRSASTEAFF

v_call: TRBV5-1
j_call: TRBJ2-1
d_call: TRBD2
clone_size: .
cdr3_nt: TGCGCCAGCGGCTTCGCGGGACTAGCGGATTACAATGAGCAGTTCTTC
cdr3_aa: CASGFAGLADYNEQFF

v_call: TRBV5-4
j_call: TRBJ2-3
d_call: TRBD2
clone_size: few
cdr3_nt: TGTGCCAGCAGCCCCCGAAGCGGGGGGGCTGATACGCAGTATTTT
cdr3_aa: CASSPRSGGADTQYF

v_call: TRBV10-3
j_call: TRBJ1-1
d_call: TRBD1
clone_size: once
cdr3_nt: TGTGCCATCAGTGCGGGGACAGGGGTTAGGGGAACTGAAGCTTTCTTT
cdr3_aa: CAISAGTGVRGTEAFF

v_call: TRBV5-6
j_call: TRBJ1-6
d_call: TRBD1
clone_size: few
cdr3_nt: TGTGCCAGCAAACAACAGGGGGCGGTTAATTCACCCCTCCACTTT
cdr3_aa: CASKQQGAVNSPLHF

v_call: TRBV29-1
j_call: TRBJ2-7
d_call: TRBD1
clone_size: many
cdr3_nt: TGCAGCGTTGTAGGGGACAGGGGTTTGTACGAGCAGTACTTC
cdr3_aa: CSVVGDRGLYEQYF

v_call: TRBV7-9
j_call: TRBJ2-5
d_call: .
clone_size: many
cdr3_nt: TGTGCCAGCAGCCAACTACAAGAGACCCAGTACTTC
cdr3_aa: CASSQLQETQYF

v_call: TRBV2
j_call: TRBJ1-2
d_call: .
clone_size: .
cdr3_nt: TGTGCCAGCACCAGGAGCTATGGCTACACCTTC
cdr3_aa: CASTRSYGYTF

v_call: TRBV5-6
j_call: TRBJ1-2
d_call: .
clone_size: many
cdr3_nt: TGTGCCAGCAGCCCCCTCGAGGGGTATGGCTACACCTTC
cdr3_aa: CASSPLEGYGYTF

v_call: TRBV29-1
j_call: TRBJ2-5
d_call: .
clone_size: once
cdr3_nt: TGCAGCGTTGGGGGGGCCGGAGAGACCCAGTACTTC
cdr3_aa: CSVGGAGETQYF

v_call: TRBV4-1
j_call: TRBJ1-4
d_call: TRBD1
clone_size: many
cdr3_nt: TGCGCCAGCAGCCAAGAAGACAGGGGGCCCTCTGAAAAACTGTTTTTT
cdr3_aa: CASSQEDRGPSEKLFF

v_call: TRBV20-1
j_call: TRBJ1-6
d_call: .
clone_size: many
cdr3_nt: TGCAGTGCTAGAGATTGGAGGGAAGGGAAGGACGGTAGTTCACCCCTCCACTTT
cdr3_aa: CSARDWREGKDGSSPLHF

v_call: TRBV7-4
j_call: TRBJ2-7
d_call: .
clone_size: .
cdr3_nt: TGTGCCAGCACCATTACGAGGGGATCACACTACGAGCAGTACTTC
cdr3_aa: CASTITRGSHYEQYF

v_call: TRBV7-9
j_call: TRBJ2-1
d_call: .
clone_size: .
cdr3_nt: .
cdr3_aa: CASSFYICSARDLLQRSSYNEQFF

v_call: TRBV11-2
j_call: TRBJ2-1
d_call: TRBD2
clone_size: many
cdr3_nt: TGTGCCAGCAGCTTAGTTGCGCCTAGCGGCCTCAATGAGCAGTTCTTC
cdr3_aa: CASSLVAPSGLNEQFF